This T cell receptor (beta chain) was identified in a study of cytomegalovirus exposure and HLA in healthy donors. This PCR relied on a set of 60 Vbeta primers and 13 Jbeta primers. Sequencing used immunoSEQ multiplex PCR; TCRdb keeps in-frame clones, though not all of them. Of roughly 120,000 clones in the sample, roughly 80% were seen once. With respect to this clone: Its cognate antigen is unknown.

Overall study results and limits: Cytomegalovirus status was reportedly diagnosed by the classifier with high sensitivity and specificity. It was likely that a cluster of highly shared sequence variants was a sequencing artifact. Relative to equally common others, HLA-associated TCR beta chains showed greater clonal expansion in a later analysis.

V shed 10 bases and J shed 1 base, with 8 bases lying between them. This CDR3 is built from 12 residues. CDR1 and CDR2 from the germline V gene are SGHTA and FQGNSA. The TCR was taken from a man in his forties or fifties in good health and CMV-seronegative. The sample comprised PBMCs. The chain joins TRBV7-2 to TRBJ2-4; D remains unclear. CDR3 sequence: CATEEAKNIQYF. CDR3 bases: TGTGCCACCGAGGAGGCCAAAAACATTCAGTACTTC.